A selection of T cell receptor beta chains follows, all from one sample in a study of early T cells in non-severe SARS-CoV-2 infection. TCRdb used MiXCR to reprocess the 5' RACE reads, holding one entry per CDR3 protein. This sample has tens of thousands of distinct CDR3 sequences, with roughly a tenth found just once. The sequenced sample consisted of whole blood. The receptors here all came from an adult who was a healthcare worker with PCR-confirmed SARS-CoV-2 infection or an uninfected control (not recorded which). Each CDR3 is given with its conserved first and last residue. Fields, in order: clone size, D gene, J gene, V gene, CDR3 protein, CDR3 DNA. The D gene is left open where the match is weak. Size is omitted from some rows. Given values are once, few, many or a class for expanded clones.

abundance: many; d_gene: TRBD2; j_gene: TRBJ2-1; v_gene: TRBV28; CDR3aa: CASSPLSGRYNEQFF; CDR3nt: TGTGCCAGCAGCCCCCTAAGCGGGAGGTATAATGAGCAGTTCTTC
abundance: NA; d_gene: NA; j_gene: TRBJ1-4; v_gene: TRBV12-3/TRBV12-4; CDR3aa: CASSLGGKLFF; CDR3nt: TGTGCCAGCAGTCTTGGAGGGAAACTGTTTTTT
abundance: NA; d_gene: NA; j_gene: TRBJ2-5; v_gene: TRBV6-1; CDR3aa: CASSAQEQETQYF; CDR3nt: TGTGCCAGCAGTGCTCAGGAGCAAGAGACCCAGTACTTC
abundance: NA; d_gene: NA; j_gene: TRBJ1-1; v_gene: TRBV11-2; CDR3aa: CASSLDRETEAFF; CDR3nt: TGTGCCAGCAGCTTAGATCGGGAGACTGAAGCTTTCTTT
abundance: NA; d_gene: TRBD2; j_gene: TRBJ2-7; v_gene: TRBV28; CDR3aa: CASRWTSGYYEQYF; CDR3nt: TGTGCCAGCAGATGGACTAGCGGATACTACGAGCAGTACTTC
abundance: few; d_gene: NA; j_gene: TRBJ2-3; v_gene: TRBV7-9; CDR3aa: CASSAYFPDTQYF; CDR3nt: TGTGCCAGCAGCGCATATTTCCCGGATACGCAGTATTTT
abundance: NA; d_gene: TRBD1; j_gene: TRBJ2-3; v_gene: TRBV7-2; CDR3aa: CASSLTGGPDTQYF; CDR3nt: TGTGCCAGCAGCCTGACAGGGGGCCCAGATACGCAGTATTTT
abundance: NA; d_gene: NA; j_gene: TRBJ1-6; v_gene: TRBV6-1; CDR3aa: CASSGQTRSPLHF; CDR3nt: TGTGCCAGCAGTGGACAAACTCGGTCACCCCTCCACTTT
abundance: many; d_gene: TRBD1; j_gene: TRBJ2-7; v_gene: TRBV10-3; CDR3aa: CAISGGTGVNYEQYF; CDR3nt: TGTGCCATCAGTGGTGGGACAGGGGTGAATTACGAGCAGTACTTC
abundance: NA; d_gene: NA; j_gene: TRBJ1-6; v_gene: TRBV20-1; CDR3aa: CSATQESSYNSPLHF; CDR3nt: TGCAGTGCTACTCAGGAGAGCTCCTATAATTCACCCCTCCACTTT
abundance: many; d_gene: NA; j_gene: TRBJ2-1; v_gene: TRBV5-1; CDR3aa: CASSLGRGQFF; CDR3nt: TGCGCCAGCAGCTTGGGGCGCGGCCAGTTCTTC
abundance: many; d_gene: NA; j_gene: TRBJ2-5; v_gene: TRBV25-1; CDR3aa: CASSDLEETQYF; CDR3nt: TGTGCCAGCAGCGATTTAGAAGAGACCCAGTACTTC
abundance: many; d_gene: NA; j_gene: TRBJ1-5; v_gene: TRBV5-6; CDR3aa: CASSPAGTQNQPQHF; CDR3nt: TGTGCCAGCAGCCCAGCGGGGACACAGAATCAGCCCCAGCATTTT
abundance: NA; d_gene: TRBD2; j_gene: TRBJ2-3; v_gene: TRBV4-3; CDR3aa: CASSQVLYRLAGDLEQYF; CDR3nt: TGCGCCAGCAGCCAAGTTCTTTACCGACTAGCGGGAGACCTCGAGCAGTATTTT
abundance: NA; d_gene: NA; j_gene: TRBJ1-1; v_gene: TRBV5-1; CDR3aa: CASSLTADTEAFF; CDR3nt: TGCGCCAGCAGCTTGACAGCGGACACTGAAGCTTTCTTT
abundance: NA; d_gene: NA; j_gene: TRBJ2-1; v_gene: TRBV28; CDR3aa: CARKDSGEQFF; CDR3nt: TGTGCCAGAAAAGATTCGGGTGAGCAGTTCTTC
abundance: many; d_gene: NA; j_gene: TRBJ2-5; v_gene: TRBV2; CDR3aa: CASSVGRETQYF; CDR3nt: TGTGCCAGCAGTGTAGGGCGAGAGACCCAGTACTTC
abundance: NA; d_gene: NA; j_gene: TRBJ2-2; v_gene: TRBV6-5; CDR3aa: CASSYGTGLGELFF; CDR3nt: TGTGCCAGCAGTTACGGTACCGGGCTCGGGGAGCTGTTTTTT
abundance: few; d_gene: NA; j_gene: TRBJ2-7; v_gene: TRBV20-1; CDR3aa: CSASRSQGPYEQYF; CDR3nt: TGCAGTGCTAGCCGATCGCAGGGCCCCTACGAGCAGTACTTC
abundance: medium-sized; d_gene: TRBD2; j_gene: TRBJ2-1; v_gene: TRBV3-1; CDR3aa: CASSPLGLGDNEQFF; CDR3nt: TGTGCCAGCAGCCCTTTAGGACTAGGTGACAATGAGCAGTTCTTC
abundance: few; d_gene: NA; j_gene: TRBJ2-7; v_gene: TRBV2; CDR3aa: CASGTLGEQYF; CDR3nt: TGTGCCAGCGGGACCCTCGGGGAGCAGTACTTC
abundance: few; d_gene: TRBD1; j_gene: TRBJ2-5; v_gene: TRBV7-6; CDR3aa: CASSPRGYGQGETQYF; CDR3nt: TGTGCCAGCAGCCCCAGGGGCTACGGACAGGGTGAGACCCAGTACTTC
abundance: many; d_gene: NA; j_gene: TRBJ2-7; v_gene: TRBV4-2; CDR3aa: CASSQDPSSAMGEQYF; CDR3nt: TGTGCCAGCAGCCAAGATCCGAGCTCCGCCATGGGTGAGCAGTACTTC
abundance: few; d_gene: NA; j_gene: TRBJ2-2; v_gene: TRBV5-1; CDR3aa: CASSWGQSYTGELFF; CDR3nt: TGCGCCAGCAGCTGGGGTCAGAGCTACACCGGGGAGCTGTTTTTT
abundance: NA; d_gene: NA; j_gene: TRBJ2-7; v_gene: TRBV20-1; CDR3aa: CSAREPGSWSEQYF; CDR3nt: TGCAGTGCTAGAGAGCCGGGGAGTTGGTCTGAGCAGTACTTC
abundance: few; d_gene: NA; j_gene: TRBJ2-7; v_gene: TRBV11-2; CDR3aa: CASSLGDELYEQYF; CDR3nt: TGTGCCAGCAGCCTAGGGGACGAGCTCTACGAGCAGTACTTC
abundance: few; d_gene: NA; j_gene: TRBJ2-1; v_gene: TRBV5-6; CDR3aa: CASSWKLRGNEQFF; CDR3nt: TGTGCCAGCAGCTGGAAGCTGAGGGGGAATGAGCAGTTCTTC
abundance: NA; d_gene: NA; j_gene: TRBJ2-5; v_gene: TRBV24-1; CDR3aa: CATSVGKTQYF; CDR3nt: TGTGCCACCAGTGTGGGAAAGACCCAGTACTTC
abundance: NA; d_gene: TRBD2; j_gene: TRBJ2-5; v_gene: TRBV10-1; CDR3aa: CASSALAGEETQYF; CDR3nt: TGCGCCAGCAGTGCACTAGCGGGTGAAGAGACCCAGTACTTC
abundance: few; d_gene: TRBD2; j_gene: TRBJ2-5; v_gene: TRBV12-3/TRBV12-4; CDR3aa: CASSSAGGGETQYF; CDR3nt: TGTGCCAGCAGTTCAGCGGGAGGGGGAGAGACCCAGTACTTC
abundance: NA; d_gene: TRBD1; j_gene: TRBJ2-7; v_gene: TRBV6-5; CDR3aa: CASSRVAGTGVSYEQYF; CDR3nt: TGTGCCAGCAGTAGGGTCGCCGGGACAGGGGTTTCCTACGAGCAGTACTTC
abundance: few; d_gene: NA; j_gene: TRBJ2-5; v_gene: TRBV28; CDR3aa: CASKGTKETQYF; CDR3nt: TGTGCCAGCAAAGGGACCAAAGAGACCCAGTACTTC
abundance: many; d_gene: TRBD1; j_gene: TRBJ1-5; v_gene: TRBV19; CDR3aa: CASSPPDRGQPQHF; CDR3nt: TGTGCCAGTAGTCCCCCGGACAGGGGCCAGCCCCAGCATTTT
abundance: NA; d_gene: NA; j_gene: TRBJ1-3; v_gene: TRBV9; CDR3aa: CASSVDGHSGNTIYF; CDR3nt: TGTGCCAGCAGCGTAGACGGGCACTCTGGAAACACCATATATTTT
abundance: NA; d_gene: NA; j_gene: TRBJ1-1; v_gene: TRBV7-2; CDR3aa: CASSLEWATEAFF; CDR3nt: TGTGCCAGCAGCTTAGAGTGGGCCACTGAAGCTTTCTTT
abundance: NA; d_gene: NA; j_gene: TRBJ2-1; v_gene: TRBV12-5; CDR3aa: CASGLQRGSYNEQFF; CDR3nt: TGTGCTAGTGGCCTGCAAAGGGGCTCCTACAATGAGCAGTTCTTC
abundance: many; d_gene: NA; j_gene: TRBJ2-7; v_gene: TRBV3-1; CDR3aa: CASSRALRAAYEQYF; CDR3nt: TGTGCCAGCAGCCGGGCCCTGCGGGCGGCCTACGAGCAGTACTTC
abundance: many; d_gene: NA; j_gene: TRBJ2-1; v_gene: TRBV6-6; CDR3aa: CASSYSANNEQFF; CDR3nt: TGTGCCAGCAGTTACTCGGCAAACAATGAGCAGTTCTTC
abundance: many; d_gene: TRBD2; j_gene: TRBJ2-2; v_gene: TRBV12-3/TRBV12-4; CDR3aa: CASRTGGIGELFF; CDR3nt: TGTGCCAGCAGAACCGGGGGGATCGGGGAGCTGTTTTTT
abundance: NA; d_gene: NA; j_gene: TRBJ2-7; v_gene: TRBV6-5; CDR3aa: CASRQGGEQYF; CDR3nt: TGTGCCAGCAGGCAGGGGGGGGAGCAGTACTTC
abundance: NA; d_gene: NA; j_gene: TRBJ2-3; v_gene: TRBV7-6; CDR3aa: CASSPLEAFTDTQYF; CDR3nt: TGTGCCAGCAGCCCACTCGAGGCTTTCACAGATACGCAGTATTTT
abundance: many; d_gene: NA; j_gene: TRBJ1-2; v_gene: TRBV3-1; CDR3aa: CASSPMPGQGYGYTF; CDR3nt: TGTGCCAGCAGCCCGATGCCGGGGCAAGGGTATGGCTACACCTTC
abundance: NA; d_gene: NA; j_gene: TRBJ1-1; v_gene: TRBV27; CDR3aa: CASSRSLGNTEAFF; CDR3nt: TGTGCCAGCAGTAGGAGCTTGGGGAACACTGAAGCTTTCTTT
abundance: NA; d_gene: TRBD1; j_gene: TRBJ1-5; v_gene: TRBV20-1; CDR3aa: CSALTGNMGNQPQHF; CDR3nt: TGCAGTGCTCTGACAGGGAATATGGGAAATCAGCCCCAGCATTTT
abundance: NA; d_gene: NA; j_gene: TRBJ1-2; v_gene: TRBV29-1; CDR3aa: CSVDYYGYTF; CDR3nt: TGCAGCGTTGATTACTATGGCTACACCTTC
abundance: few; d_gene: NA; j_gene: TRBJ2-4; v_gene: TRBV7-8; CDR3aa: CASSLLDGNIQYF; CDR3nt: TGTGCCAGCAGCTTGTTAGATGGGAACATTCAGTACTTC
abundance: few; d_gene: NA; j_gene: TRBJ2-1; v_gene: TRBV6-1; CDR3aa: CASSEKGVFYNEQFF; CDR3nt: TGTGCCAGCAGTGAAAAGGGGGTCTTCTACAATGAGCAGTTCTTC
abundance: few; d_gene: NA; j_gene: TRBJ1-4; v_gene: TRBV7-8; CDR3aa: CASSSRGPNEKLFF; CDR3nt: TGTGCCAGCAGCAGTCGAGGTCCTAATGAAAAACTGTTTTTT
abundance: once; d_gene: NA; j_gene: TRBJ2-7; v_gene: TRBV6-5; CDR3aa: CASSSSGDEQYF; CDR3nt: TGTGCCAGCAGTTCCTCCGGGGACGAGCAGTACTTC
abundance: many; d_gene: TRBD1; j_gene: TRBJ2-7; v_gene: TRBV28; CDR3aa: CASSFPGQGPYEQYF; CDR3nt: TGTGCCAGCAGTTTTCCGGGACAGGGTCCCTACGAGCAGTACTTC
abundance: few; d_gene: NA; j_gene: TRBJ2-1; v_gene: TRBV6-5; CDR3aa: CASSYEGPWDEQFF; CDR3nt: TGTGCCAGCAGCTACGAGGGCCCTTGGGATGAGCAGTTCTTC